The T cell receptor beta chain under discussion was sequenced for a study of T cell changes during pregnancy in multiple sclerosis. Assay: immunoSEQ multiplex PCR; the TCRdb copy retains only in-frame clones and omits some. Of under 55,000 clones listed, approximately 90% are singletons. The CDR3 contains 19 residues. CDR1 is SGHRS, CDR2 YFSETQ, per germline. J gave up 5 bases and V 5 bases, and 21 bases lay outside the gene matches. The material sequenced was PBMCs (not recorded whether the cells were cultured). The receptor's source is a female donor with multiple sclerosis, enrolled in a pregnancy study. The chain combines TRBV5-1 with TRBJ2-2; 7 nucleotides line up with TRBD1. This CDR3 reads CASSQDGLIDRVSTGELFF. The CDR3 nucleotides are TGCGCCAGCAGTCAAGACGGCCTGATAGACAGGGTGTCGACCGGGGAGCTGTTTTTT.